This TCR beta chain was captured in a study of regulatory T cells in long-lasting Graves disease. Broader study findings: Patients with persistent Graves' had lower TCR diversity than newly diagnosed patients. Under persistent disease, TRBV28, TRBJ1-2 and TRBJ2-5 were used preferentially.

The CDR3 totals 14 residues. CDR1 and CDR2 from the germline V gene are MNHEY and SMNVEV (reference sequence). The V end was cut by 8 bases, the J end by 5 bases, with 16 bases between. Through Arm-PCR of CDR3 regions and iRepertoire HTBI primers, TCR beta libraries were built. In TCRdb, the multiplex PCR reads were re-called with MiXCR into one record per CDR3 protein. Here the sample spans 600,000 to 800,000 distinct CDR3 sequences, 30% being singletons. The table lists this clonotype with a few counts. The antigen is not known. The time point: persistent/refractory GD, antithyroid drugs over 5 years with positive TRAb. After RNA was extracted from PBMCs, the TCR library was made from it. Diagnosis followed American Thyroid Association guidelines for Graves' disease.

The TCR originated in a female donor with Graves disease. Sequencing was performed on peripheral blood mononuclear cells (PBMCs), taken when the disease was refractory, from a patient treated with antithyroid drugs. The chain is built from TRBV27 and TRBJ1-5, with D maybe TRBD1 (6 bases). CDR3: CASARARGDQPQHF. In DNA form, the CDR3 reads TGTGCCAGCGCGAGGGCCAGGGGTGATCAGCCCCAGCATTTT.